This T cell receptor beta chain is from a study of T cell responses to AZD1222 COVID-19 vaccine. On the study more broadly: Pooling covered second doses at about 4 or about 12 weeks.

About this clone itself: Antigen unknown.

Assay used: immunoSEQ multiplex PCR; TCRdb lists only in-frame clones, some missing. The sample lists about 150,000 clones; approximately 89% were seen once. V dropped 6 bases and J dropped 7 bases, with 10 bases sitting between them. CDR3 length: 12 residues. Looked up from germline, CDR1 is LNHDA and CDR2 is SQIVND (reference sequence). Study-wide findings and caveats: In a largely white British group with more females than males, clonal diversity was possibly underestimated. Spike was spanned by vaccine-associated CD4 TCRs, with dominance at 160-218 and 743-854. Repertoire samples came only from after the peak T cell response.

The chain joins TRBV19 to TRBJ2-1, with a tentative D call TRBD2 (6 bases). The receptor was isolated from an adult in good health. The sequencing here drew on peripheral blood, taken on day 0 of AZD1222 vaccination. The CDR3: CASSGSLNEQFF. DNA for the CDR3: TGTGCCAGTAGCGGGAGCTTGAATGAGCAGTTCTTC. Using reference TRBV19 and TRBJ2-1 for the parts outside the CDR3, the full variable domain is DGGITQSPKYLFRKEGQNVTLSCEQNLNHDAMYWYRQDPGQGLRLIYYSQIVNDFQKGDIAEGYSVSREKKESFPLTVTSAQKNPTAFYLCASSGSLNEQFFGPGTRLTVL.